This entry concerns a single T cell receptor beta chain. The source of the sample is a study of control samples from healthy donors and cancer patients. Sequencing was performed with immunoSEQ multiplex PCR; in TCRdb, only in-frame clones are kept and a portion is missing. Among around 53,000 clones listed, 80% to 90% were seen once. Germline-derived CDR1 and CDR2 are SGHRS and YFSETQ. V lost 4 bases, J lost 4 bases, and 4 bases stayed unmatched. The CDR3 length is 13 residues. The sequence came from a woman in her forties or fifties with lung cancer. Sequencing input: PBMCs. V is TRBV5-1 and J is TRBJ1-2; 7 bases are shared with TRBD1. The DNA of the CDR3 is TGCGCCAGCAGCCTCGGGACAGCCTATGGCTACACCTTC. This codes for CASSLGTAYGYTF. Full variable domain (remainder filled in from reference TRBV5-1 and TRBJ1-2): KAGVTQTPRYLIKTRGQQVTLSCSPISGHRSVSWYQQTPGQGLQFLFEYFSETQRNKGNFPGRFSGRQFSNSRSEMNVSTLELGDSALYLCASSLGTAYGYTFGSGTRLTVV.